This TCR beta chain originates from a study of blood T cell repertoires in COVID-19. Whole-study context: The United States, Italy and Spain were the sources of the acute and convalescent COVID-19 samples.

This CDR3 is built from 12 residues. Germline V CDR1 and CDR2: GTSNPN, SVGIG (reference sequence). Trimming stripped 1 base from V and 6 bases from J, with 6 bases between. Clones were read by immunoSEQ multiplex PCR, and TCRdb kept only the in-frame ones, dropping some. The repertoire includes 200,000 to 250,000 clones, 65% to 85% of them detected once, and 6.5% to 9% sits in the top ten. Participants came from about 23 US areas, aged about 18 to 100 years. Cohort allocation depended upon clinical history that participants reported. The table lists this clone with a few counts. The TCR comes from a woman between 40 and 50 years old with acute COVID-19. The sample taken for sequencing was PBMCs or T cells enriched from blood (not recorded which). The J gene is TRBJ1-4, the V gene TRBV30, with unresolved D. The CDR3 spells CAWSAGYEKLFF. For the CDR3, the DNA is TGTGCCTGGAGTGCCGGGTATGAAAAACTGTTTTTT.